The 14 T cell receptor beta chains reported below all come from one sample, sequenced in a study of shared clonotypes between healthy human individuals. Using immunoSEQ multiplex PCR, the repertoire was profiled, and TCRdb retains in-frame clones only, with some absent. In the table there are roughly 650,000 clones, approximately 97% of which are singletons. Sequencing used naive CD4+ T cells sorted from blood. Specified subset: CD45RA+ positively selected. These receptors all come from a woman aged 25 to 39 in good health.

The count of this clone is one. The chain carries TRBV4-1 and TRBJ1-4; the match to TRBD1 covers 7 bases. With 1 base clipped from V and 8 bases from J, the junction kept 7 bases outside the gene matches. CDR3 length equals 15 residues. Per the germline V gene, CDR1 is MGHRA and CDR2 is YSYEKL. The CDR3 DNA reads as TGCGCCAGCAGCCAAGGTGGCAGGGGGAACGAAAAACTGTTTTTT. Encoded protein: CASSQGGRGNEKLFF.

This chain links TRBV30 with TRBJ2-7; TRBD1 matches 7 bases. Losses at the gene ends were 0 bases for V and 3 bases for J; bases not matched to a gene: 11. This CDR3 has 16 amino acids. Per germline, CDR1 GTSNPN and CDR2 SVGIG (reference sequence). The CDR3 sequence is CAWSVGGSRGRYEQYF. The DNA of the CDR3 is TGTGCCTGGAGTGTAGGTGGGTCGAGGGGGCGCTACGAGCAGTACTTC.

The J gene is TRBJ2-5, the V gene TRBV25-1; D unresolved. The CDR3 loop spans 13 amino acids. The ends were cut back, 6 bases at V and 4 bases at J, with 12 bases in the middle. Germline V gene sequence: CDR1 MGHDK, CDR2 SYGVNS. The CDR3 here is CASRAQVLETQYF. DNA for the CDR3: TGTGCCAGCAGAGCCCAGGTTTTAGAGACCCAGTACTTC. The full variable domain, its missing parts supplied by reference TRBV25-1 and TRBJ2-5, is EADIYQTPRYLVIGTGKKITLECSQTMGHDKMYWYQQDPGMELHLIHYSYGVNSTEKGDLSSESTVSRIRTEHFPLTLESARPSHTSQYLCASRAQVLETQYFGPGTRLLVL.

The chain joins TRBV9 to TRBJ1-2, with 9 bases fitting TRBD1. This CDR3 comprises 18 residues. Germline lookup yields CDR1 SGDLS and CDR2 YYNGEE. J gave up 0 bases and V 3 bases, and 12 bases lay outside the gene matches. The CDR3 nucleotides are TGTGCCAGCAGCGCGCTAGGACAGGGGCCCTACACTAACTATGGCTACACCTTC. This gives the protein CASSALGQGPYTNYGYTF.

The J gene is TRBJ1-2, the V gene TRBV28; D gene uncertain. The CDR3 has 15 residues. Between the trimmed V and J ends, which lost 2 bases and 4 bases, there was a span of 14 bases. The V gene's germline CDR1 is MDHEN and CDR2 SYDVKM. The CDR3 sequence is CASSLHRSTGYGYTF. The CDR3 coding sequence is TGTGCCAGCAGTTTACACCGCTCGACCGGCTATGGCTACACCTTC.

The chain recombines TRBV5-1 with TRBJ1-2; 7 bases are shared with TRBD1. This CDR3 spans 14 amino acids. J gave up 2 bases and V 4 bases, and 5 bases lay outside the gene matches. The germline V gene encodes CDR1 SGHRS and CDR2 YFSETQ. Here the CDR3 reads CASSQGTENYGYTF. The CDR3 DNA follows: TGCGCCAGCAGCCAAGGGACAGAAAACTATGGCTACACCTTC. Looking up the rest from reference TRBV5-1 and TRBJ1-2 gives the full variable domain: KAGVTQTPRYLIKTRGQQVTLSCSPISGHRSVSWYQQTPGQGLQFLFEYFSETQRNKGNFPGRFSGRQFSNSRSEMNVSTLELGDSALYLCASSQGTENYGYTFGSGTRLTVV.

The V call is TRBV5-5, the J call TRBJ2-1; unclear D gene. Trimming pared 2 bases from V and 0 bases from J, leaving 6 bases between. CDR1 SGHKS and CDR2 YYEKEE come from the germline V gene (reference sequence). CDR3 length: 14 amino acids. The CDR3 spells CASSLGFSYNEQFF. CDR3 coding DNA: TGTGCCAGCAGCTTAGGATTCTCCTACAATGAGCAGTTCTTC. Variable domain in full (rest from reference TRBV5-5 and TRBJ2-1): DAGVTQSPTHLIKTRGQQVTLRCSPISGHKSVSWYQQVLGQGPQFIFQYYEKEERGRGNFPDRFSARQFPNYSSELNVNALLLGDSALYLCASSLGFSYNEQFFGPGTRLTVL.

For this clone: A junction boundary mismatches the germline segment, possibly from a read error. J is TRBJ2-3 and V is TRBV20-1, with D possibly matching TRBD2 (5 bases). Germline V lookup: CDR1 DFQATT, CDR2 SNEGSKA (reference sequence). CDR3 length: 10 amino acids. The CDR3 nucleotides are TGCAGTGCTAGAGATCGGGATAGGCATTTT. This gives the protein CSARDRDRHF.

The J gene is TRBJ2-3, the V gene TRBV27; 9 bases fit TRBD2. The CDR3 is made up of 14 amino acids. The ends lost 5 bases at V and 1 base at J; junction bases unmatched: 1. CDR1 is MNHEY and CDR2 is SMNVEV in the germline V gene (reference sequence). CDR3 DNA sequence: TGTGCCAGCAGTAGCGGGAGGCGCACAGATACGCAGTATTTT. Residues: CASSSGRRTDTQYF.

The chain employs TRBV28 and TRBJ2-5; D unclear. Germline V CDR1 and CDR2: MDHEN, SYDVKM. The V gene lost 2 bases and the J gene lost 1 base, with 14 bases spanning the gap. The CDR3 consists of 16 residues. For the CDR3, the DNA is TGTGCCAGCAGTTTAGAGGTTTTGTCAGTCCAAGAGACCCAGTACTTC. Protein: CASSLEVLSVQETQYF.

This clone was recorded only once. V gene TRBV5-1 combines with J gene TRBJ2-5, with 8 bases matching TRBD2. The CDR3 extends over 15 amino acids. Trimming cost V 0 bases and J 9 bases; bases outside gene matches: 10. Germline CDR1 and CDR2: SGHRS and YFSETQ. This CDR3 is CASSLAGGGQRAQYF. CDR3 nucleotides: TGCGCCAGCAGCTTGGCCGGGGGGGGCCAGAGGGCCCAGTACTTC. The full variable domain, with the rest looked up from reference TRBV5-1 and TRBJ2-5, is KAGVTQTPRYLIKTRGQQVTLSCSPISGHRSVSWYQQTPGQGLQFLFEYFSETQRNKGNFPGRFSGRQFSNSRSEMNVSTLELGDSALYLCASSLAGGGQRAQYFGPGTRLLVL.

In DNA, the CDR3 is TGCAGCGTTATAGGGACAGGGACCGACCACGAGCAGTACTTC. Translating gives CSVIGTGTDHEQYF. The chain links TRBV29-1 to TRBJ2-5; TRBD1 aligns across 9 bases. The DNA end lines up better with TRBJ2-7; the J call may be wrong. CDR1 is SQVTM, CDR2 ANQGSEA, per germline. CDR3 size: 14 residues.

V is TRBV28 and J is TRBJ2-1, with D perhaps being TRBD1 or TRBD2 (5 bases each). V was trimmed by 6 bases and J by 0 bases, leaving 12 bases between them. The germline V gene encodes CDR1 MDHEN and CDR2 SYDVKM. The CDR3 loop spans 15 amino acids. CDR3 DNA: TGTGCCAGCAGCCGAGGGGTGATCTCCTACAATGAGCAGTTCTTC. Encoded protein: CASSRGVISYNEQFF.

The count of this clone is one. The chain employs TRBV6-1 and TRBJ2-1, with D perhaps TRBD2 (5 bases). V lost 1 base and J lost 0, with 13 bases in between. This CDR3 has 17 amino acids. From germline, CDR1 is MNHNS and CDR2 SASEGT. The CDR3 bases are TGTGCCAGCAGTGAAGTGAGTAGCGTGGGCTCCTACAATGAGCAGTTCTTC. As protein: CASSEVSSVGSYNEQFF.